These 7 T cell receptor beta chains were sequenced from one sample in a study of shared clonotypes between healthy human individuals. Sequencing was performed with immunoSEQ multiplex PCR; in TCRdb, only in-frame clones are kept and a portion is missing. The sample has under 1 million clones, approximately 92% seen once. Naive CD8 cells, CD45RO-negative and positively selected for CCR7, excluded terminally differentiated effector memory CD45RA+ cells. Material: naive CD8+ T cells sorted from blood. The source of these receptors is a man in his thirties or forties in good health.

Turning to this clone: This same CDR3 is encoded by further DNA sequences in the sample. This rearrangement joins TRBV9 to TRBJ2-3; 8 bases line up with TRBD2. CDR1 and CDR2 (germline): SGDLS, YYNGEE. V shed 5 bases, J shed 3 bases, and the junction held 5 bases outside the gene matches. There are 14 residues in the CDR3. The CDR3 DNA is TGTGCCAGCAGTTCTAGCGGGTTAACAGATACGCAGTATTTT. It encodes CASSSSGLTDTQYF.

This chain connects TRBV11-2 to TRBJ2-1; D unclear. Germline V gene data show CDR1 as SGHAT and CDR2 as FQNNGV. The V end was cut by 4 bases, the J end by 5 bases, with 15 bases between. The CDR3 consists of 15 residues. CDR3 in amino acids: CASSSPLGRDNEQFF. The CDR3 DNA is TGTGCCAGCAGCTCCCCCCTTGGCCGAGACAATGAGCAGTTCTTC.

The V and J genes are TRBV5-6 and TRBJ2-3; a weak D match, TRBD1 (6 bases). This CDR3 spans 16 amino acids. Trimming stripped 3 bases from V and 1 base from J, with 15 bases between. Germline lookup yields CDR1 SGHDT and CDR2 YYEEEE. CDR3: CASSSYRAAGTDTQYF. In nucleotides, the CDR3 is TGTGCCAGCAGCTCATACAGGGCGGCGGGCACAGATACGCAGTATTTT.

Points on this clone: Other DNA sequences from this sample encode an identical CDR3 as well. The chain uses TRBV14 and TRBJ2-3, with 8 bases identical to TRBD1. J lost 3 bases, V lost 0 bases, and 2 bases had no gene match. The CDR3 covers 15 residues. Germline V gives CDR1 SGHDN, CDR2 FVKESK. CDR3 nucleotide sequence: TGTGCCAGCAGCCAAGACAGGGGGCGTACAGATACGCAGTATTTT. It specifies CASSQDRGRTDTQYF. The full variable domain, in which reference TRBV14 and TRBJ2-3 provide the parts outside the CDR3, is EAGVTQFPSHSVIEKGQTVTLRCDPISGHDNLYWYRRVMGKEIKFLLHFVKESKQDESGMPNNRFLAERTGGTYSTLKVQPAELEDSGVYFCASSQDRGRTDTQYFGPGTRLTVL.

This chain connects TRBV5-1 to TRBJ1-1; tentative D call: TRBD1 (5 bases). CDR1 and CDR2 (germline): SGHRS, YFSETQ. The CDR3 length is 12 residues. V dropped 4 bases and J dropped 8 bases, with 12 bases sitting between them. DNA of the CDR3: TGCGCCAGCAGCGGTTACACAGGCGAAGCTTTCTTT. Translating it yields CASSGYTGEAFF.

The CDR3 coding sequence is TGTGCCAGCACCCCTCCGCTGGGAACCGGGGAGCTGTTTTTT. Its protein product is CASTPPLGTGELFF. This chain connects TRBV28 to TRBJ2-2; no firm D call. CDR3 length equals 14 residues. Germline CDR1 reads MDHEN; CDR2 reads SYDVKM. V lost 7 bases to trimming and J lost 5 bases, with 14 bases between them.

V and J are TRBV9 and TRBJ2-1; D is uncertain. Trimming removed 3 bases at V and 5 bases at J, with 6 bases between. The CDR3 is 12 amino acids. Germline V gene data show CDR1 as SGDLS and CDR2 as YYNGEE. The CDR3 coding sequence is TGTGCCAGCAGCGCGCAAAACAATGAGCAGTTCTTC. Its protein product is CASSAQNNEQFF.